This T cell receptor (beta chain) was recovered during a study of T cell repertoires and HLA-DP antigens. In the study overall: CD4+ T cells were cocultured with HeLa cells expressing HLA-DP. The donors, ranging 18-to-29 to 60-to-69 years, included a couple of males and one female. Average DNA input: around 230 ng for CD137+CD4+ sorts, 1,000 to 1,500 ng pre-culture.

V dropped 3 bases and J dropped 4; count of bases not matched to a gene: 5. This CDR3 is 14 amino acids long. From germline, CDR1 is SGHRS and CDR2 YFSETQ. Concerning this clone itself: Antigen: not known.

The primer mix covered 54 TRBV segments and 13 TRBJ segments. Assay used: immunoSEQ multiplex PCR; TCRdb lists only in-frame clones, some missing. The table includes around 110,000 clones, almost 95% detected once. The receptor's source is a woman between 18 and 30 years old in good health and CMV-seronegative. The rearrangement links TRBV5-1 to TRBJ1-2, with TRBD1 identical over 8 bases. Source material: CD4+ T cells from PBMCs. The CDR3 nucleotides are TGCGCCAGCAGCTATGGACAGGGTATCTATGGCTACACCTTC. This sequence encodes CASSYGQGIYGYTF.